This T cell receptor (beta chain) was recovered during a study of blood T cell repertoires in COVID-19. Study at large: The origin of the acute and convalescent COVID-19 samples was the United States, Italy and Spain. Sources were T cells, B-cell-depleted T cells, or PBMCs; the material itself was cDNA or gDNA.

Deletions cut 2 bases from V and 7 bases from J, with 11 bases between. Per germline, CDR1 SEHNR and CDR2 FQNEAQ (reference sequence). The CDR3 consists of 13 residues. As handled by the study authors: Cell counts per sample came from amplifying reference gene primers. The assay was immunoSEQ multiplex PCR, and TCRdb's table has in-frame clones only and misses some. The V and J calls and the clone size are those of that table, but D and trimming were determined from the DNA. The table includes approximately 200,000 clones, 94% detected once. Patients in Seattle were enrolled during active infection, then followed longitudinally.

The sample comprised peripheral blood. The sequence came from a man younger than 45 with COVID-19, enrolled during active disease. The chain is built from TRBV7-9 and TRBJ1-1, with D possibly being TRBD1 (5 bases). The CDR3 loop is CASSLSLRGEAFF. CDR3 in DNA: TGTGCCAGCAGCTTAAGTCTAAGGGGTGAAGCTTTCTTT.